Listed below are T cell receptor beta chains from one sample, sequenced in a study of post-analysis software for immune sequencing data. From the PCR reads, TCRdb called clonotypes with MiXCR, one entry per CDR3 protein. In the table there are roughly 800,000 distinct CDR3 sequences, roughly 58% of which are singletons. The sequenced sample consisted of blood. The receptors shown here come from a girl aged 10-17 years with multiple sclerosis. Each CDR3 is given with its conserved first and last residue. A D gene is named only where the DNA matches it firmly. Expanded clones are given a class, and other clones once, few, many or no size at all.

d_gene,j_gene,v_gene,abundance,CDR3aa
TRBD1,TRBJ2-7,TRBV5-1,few,CASSLTGTGVHEQYF
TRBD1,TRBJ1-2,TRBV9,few,CASSVEGGGIYGYTF
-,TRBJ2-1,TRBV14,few,CASSQDSGTPYNEQFF
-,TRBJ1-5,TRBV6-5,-,CASSRGSHSNQPQHF
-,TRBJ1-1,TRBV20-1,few,CSARDAVGANTEAFF
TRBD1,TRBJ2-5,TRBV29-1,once,CSGRQGWETQYF
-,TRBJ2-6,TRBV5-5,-,CASSLDGVPRSGANVLTF
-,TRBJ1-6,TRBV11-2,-,CASSKLVSPLHF
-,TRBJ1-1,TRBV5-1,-,CASSLDPPGTEAFF
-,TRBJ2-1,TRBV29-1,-,CSMGTPSSYNEQFF
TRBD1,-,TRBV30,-,CAWSLGTGGYEQYF
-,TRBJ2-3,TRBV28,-,CASSPGGVNTQYF
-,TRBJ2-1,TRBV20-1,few,CSARKTGSSYNEQFF
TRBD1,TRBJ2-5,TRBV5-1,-,CASSSGTGGMQTQYF
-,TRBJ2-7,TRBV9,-,CASSAGPQLSYEQYF
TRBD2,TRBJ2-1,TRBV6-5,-,CASSYEEGAGGNEQFF
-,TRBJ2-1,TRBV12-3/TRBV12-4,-,CASKHRGEDYNEQFF
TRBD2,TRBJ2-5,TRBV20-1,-,CSARDPSGSDQETQYF
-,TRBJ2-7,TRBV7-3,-,CASSLDYLSEQYF
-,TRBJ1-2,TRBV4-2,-,CASSQENRGGDYGYTF
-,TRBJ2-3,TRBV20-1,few,CSASTTDTQYF
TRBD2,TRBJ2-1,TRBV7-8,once,CASSSPSGGAWYEQFF
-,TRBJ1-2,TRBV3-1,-,CASSQDEGNYGYTF
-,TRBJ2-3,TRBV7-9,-,CASSRTSPSTDTQYF
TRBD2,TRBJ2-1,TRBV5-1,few,CASSPRTSGGAMNEQFF
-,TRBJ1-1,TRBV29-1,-,CSVCELPGTQNTEAFF
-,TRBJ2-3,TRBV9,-,CASSVSPGNRVLGTDTQYF
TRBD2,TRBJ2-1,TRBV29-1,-,CSVQDPGLAGGHVGQFF